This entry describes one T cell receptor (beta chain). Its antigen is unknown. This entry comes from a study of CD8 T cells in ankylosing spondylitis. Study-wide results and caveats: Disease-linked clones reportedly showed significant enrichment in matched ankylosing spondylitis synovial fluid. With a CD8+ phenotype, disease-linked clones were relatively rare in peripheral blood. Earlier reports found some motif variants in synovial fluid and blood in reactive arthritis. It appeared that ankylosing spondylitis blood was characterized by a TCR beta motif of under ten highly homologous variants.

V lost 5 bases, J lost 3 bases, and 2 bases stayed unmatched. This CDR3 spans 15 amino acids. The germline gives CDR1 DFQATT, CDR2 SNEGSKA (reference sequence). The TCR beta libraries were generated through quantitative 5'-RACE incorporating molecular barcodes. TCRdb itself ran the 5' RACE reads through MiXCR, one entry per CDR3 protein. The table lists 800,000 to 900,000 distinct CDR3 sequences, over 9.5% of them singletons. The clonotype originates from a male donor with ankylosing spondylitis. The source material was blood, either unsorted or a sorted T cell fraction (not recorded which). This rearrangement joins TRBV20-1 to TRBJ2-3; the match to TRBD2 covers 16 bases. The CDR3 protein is CSAEGLAGGTDTQYF. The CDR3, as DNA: TGCAGTGCTGAGGGACTAGCGGGGGGGACAGATACGCAGTATTTT.